The 3 T cell receptor beta chains below come from one sample, sequenced in a study of Graves' ophthalmopathy and Graves' hyperthyroidism. Amplifying from RNA transcripts, the study obtained TCR beta CDR3 regions. Second-round multiplex PCR came after a first-round RT-PCR that employed HTBI primers. TCRdb analysed the multiplex PCR reads with MiXCR anew, one entry per CDR3 protein. The sample lists around 660,000 distinct CDR3 sequences; about two fifths were seen once. Sequenced input: peripheral blood. The receptors shown here come from an adult man with Graves' ophthalmopathy.

With regard to this clonotype: Since the CDR3 does not end with the conserved phenylalanine or tryptophan, this likely comes from a read error. The chain carries TRBV12-3 or TRBV12-4 and TRBJ2-3; D unclear. This CDR3 is built from 10 residues. The germline V and J ends were trimmed by 8 bases and 5 bases, with 5 bases remaining between them. CDR3: CASVGDTQYC. CDR3 sequence (DNA): TGTGCCAGCGTCGGAGATACGCAGTATTGT.

This clonotype came up many times. V is TRBV5-8 and J is TRBJ2-7, with D uncertain. From germline, CDR1 is SGHTS and CDR2 YDEGEE. V lost 4 bases, J lost 5 bases, and 19 bases lay in between. The CDR3 is 15 residues long. The chain's CDR3 is CASSQILHLGDEQYF. The CDR3, as DNA: TGTGCCAGCAGCCAGATCCTCCACCTTGGGGACGAGCAGTACTTC.

For this clonotype: At one of its ends the junction is not consistent with the germline gene, which may arise from a read error. V is TRBV10-3 and J is TRBJ2-2; D possibly corresponds to TRBD2 (5 bases). This CDR3 region has 12 residues. Germline CDR1 is ENHRY and CDR2 is SYGVKD. In DNA form, the CDR3 reads TGTGCCAGCAGTTCTGGAGGATTTTGGCTGTTTTTT. Translating it yields CASSSGGFWLFF.